These 22 T cell receptor beta chains came from one sample sequenced in a study of cytomegalovirus exposure and HLA in healthy donors. Measured with immunoSEQ multiplex PCR; TCRdb has only the in-frame clones, and not every one. The repertoire consists of around 200,000 clones, with roughly 84% occurring once and the leading ten covering about 2.8%. Material: PBMCs. These receptors all come from a woman aged 18-30 years in good health and CMV-seropositive.

The rearrangement joins TRBV4-1 to TRBJ2-7; 12 bases agree with TRBD2. Looked up from germline, CDR1 is MGHRA and CDR2 is YSYEKL. The J segment lost 4 bases and the V segment lost 2 bases, leaving 15 bases of the junction unmatched. The CDR3 contains 19 residues. CDR3: CASSQTPLRVTSGGYEQYF. CDR3 in DNA: TGCGCCAGCAGCCAAACTCCTCTTAGGGTGACTAGCGGGGGTTACGAGCAGTACTTC.

This clone was seen a single time. The rearrangement joins TRBV9 to TRBJ1-1; D is unresolved. Trimming shortened V by 6 bases and J by 3 bases, and 15 bases separated the two germline ends. The CDR3 spans 14 residues. Germline assignment: CDR1 SGDLS and CDR2 YYNGEE. Here the CDR3 DNA reads TGTGCCAGCAAGCGTTGGGAGCGGGACACTGAAGCTTTCTTT. Its translation is CASKRWERDTEAFF.

The CDR3, as DNA: TGCAGCGTTCGGCAGGACTATGGCTACACCTTC. Residues: CSVRQDYGYTF. V gene TRBV29-1 combines with J gene TRBJ1-2; unclear D gene. The CDR3 totals 11 residues. Germline V gives CDR1 SQVTM, CDR2 ANQGSEA. The ends were cut back, 5 bases at V and 3 bases at J, with 7 bases in the middle.

The rearrangement joins TRBV10-3 to TRBJ1-2; maybe TRBD1 (6 bases). CDR3 size: 14 residues. The V end was cut by 2 bases, the J end by 5 bases, with 12 bases between. CDR1 and CDR2 (germline): ENHRY, SYGVKD. The CDR3 loop is CAISERLTGYGYTF. CDR3 coding DNA: TGTGCCATCAGTGAGCGCTTAACAGGGTATGGCTACACCTTC.

CDR3 region: CASSPTRANYGYTF. For the CDR3, the DNA is TGTGCCAGCAGCCCGACAAGAGCTAACTATGGCTACACCTTC. The rearrangement uses TRBV5-5 and TRBJ1-2; D remains ambiguous. Germline assignment: CDR1 SGHKS and CDR2 YYEKEE (reference sequence). The CDR3 has 14 amino acids. V was pared by 4 bases and J by 0 bases, with 10 bases between. The full variable domain, with the rest looked up from reference TRBV5-5 and TRBJ1-2, is DAGVTQSPTHLIKTRGQQVTLRCSPISGHKSVSWYQQVLGQGPQFIFQYYEKEERGRGNFPDRFSARQFPNYSSELNVNALLLGDSALYLCASSPTRANYGYTFGSGTRLTVV.

The V and J genes are TRBV6-1 and TRBJ2-1; tentative D call: TRBD1 (6 bases). Deletions cut 2 bases from V and 9 bases from J, with 8 bases between. Germline V gene lookup returns CDR1 MNHNS and CDR2 SASEGT. The CDR3 loop spans 12 amino acids. The CDR3 reads CASSELGGEQFF. The DNA of the CDR3 is TGTGCCAGCAGTGAACTAGGGGGTGAGCAGTTCTTC.

On this clone: One end of the junction varies from germline; a read error may be responsible. The gene calls are TRBV11-2 and TRBJ2-1, with 7 nucleotides matching TRBD1. CDR1 is SGHAT, CDR2 FQNNGV, per germline. This CDR3 region has 19 residues. The CDR3 protein is CTSSLHALYRDSSYNEQFF. The CDR3 DNA follows: TGTACCAGCAGCCTACATGCCCTTTACCGGGACAGCTCCTACAATGAGCAGTTCTTC.

The genes are TRBV7-9 and TRBJ2-7; a weak D match, TRBD2 (5 bases). The V and J ends lost 4 bases and 2 bases respectively, with 6 bases between them. Germline V gene sequence: CDR1 SEHNR, CDR2 FQNEAQ (reference sequence). This CDR3 comprises 12 residues. The CDR3 coding sequence is TGTGCCAGCAGCTCGGGGACCTACGAGCAGTACTTC. Its translation is CASSSGTYEQYF.

The chain has TRBV9 and TRBJ2-3, with 11 bases that match TRBD2. V shed 4 bases, J shed 3 bases, and the junction held 7 bases outside the gene matches. This CDR3 spans 16 amino acids. Per the germline V gene, CDR1 is SGDLS and CDR2 is YYNGEE. CDR3 DNA: TGTGCCAGCAGCCCGATAGCGGGGGGGCCTACAGATACGCAGTATTTT. Translated, it gives CASSPIAGGPTDTQYF.

The sample holds a few counts of this clone. The V and J genes are TRBV6-1 and TRBJ2-7; 11 bases are a match to TRBD2. The CDR3 length is 15 residues. Germline CDR1 is MNHNS and CDR2 is SASEGT. V shed 0 bases and J 2 bases; nucleotides not matched to a gene: 0. In DNA form, the CDR3 reads TGTGCCAGCAGTGAAGCTAGCGGGGGGGCCTACGAGCAGTACTTC. This sequence encodes CASSEASGGAYEQYF.

V and J are TRBV6-5 and TRBJ1-4, with a weak D call TRBD1 (6 bases). The CDR3 consists of 15 residues. Trimming took 0 bases from V and 8 from J, leaving 13 bases between them. CDR1 MNHEY and CDR2 SVGAGI come from the germline V gene. This CDR3 reads CASSYSPGVGEKLFF. CDR3 DNA sequence: TGTGCCAGCAGTTACTCGCCAGGGGTTGGAGAAAAACTGTTTTTT.

This clone was observed once. This sequence joins TRBV10-3 and TRBJ1-6; 7 bases map to TRBD1. This CDR3 has 15 residues. With V trimmed by 5 bases and J by 9 bases, 10 bases remained unmatched. The V gene's germline CDR1 is ENHRY and CDR2 SYGVKD. CDR3 in amino acids: CAISPGQDSSSPLHF. The CDR3 nucleotides read TGTGCCATCAGTCCCGGACAGGATAGTAGTTCACCCCTCCACTTT.

The chain couples TRBV19 to TRBJ1-5; D possibly corresponds to TRBD1 (5 bases). The germline V gene encodes CDR1 LNHDA and CDR2 SQIVND (reference sequence). The ends were cut back, 5 bases at V and 0 bases at J, with 11 bases in the middle. The length of the CDR3 is 15 residues. The CDR3 loop is CASSEGRGSNQPQHF. The CDR3 region has the DNA TGTGCCAGTAGTGAGGGGAGGGGTAGCAATCAGCCCCAGCATTTT.

The chain has TRBV15 and TRBJ1-1; no firm D call. The V and J ends lost 0 bases and 0 bases respectively, with 5 bases between them. Germline CDR1 is LNHNV and CDR2 is YYDKDF (reference sequence). The CDR3 covers 14 residues. This CDR3 is CATSRDPMNTEAFF. Here the CDR3 DNA reads TGTGCCACCAGCAGAGACCCAATGAACACTGAAGCTTTCTTT.

This clone was seen a handful of times. The V call is TRBV11-2, the J call TRBJ2-1; D remains unclear. The CDR3 spans 10 residues. The V and J ends lost 6 bases and 8 bases respectively, with 5 bases between them. Germline values: CDR1 SGHAT, CDR2 FQNNGV. Written as DNA, the CDR3 is TGTGCCAGCAGTTCCTATGAGCAGTTCTTC. This codes for CASSSYEQFF.

This chain uses TRBV5-3 with TRBJ2-1, with 8 positions matching TRBD2. TRBV5-3 is an open reading frame, and its role is uncertain. The CDR3 is 15 residues long. The ends lost 0 bases at V and 7 bases at J; junction bases unmatched: 6. The DNA of the CDR3 is TGTGCCAGAAGCTTGGACCCTAGCGGGCAAAATGAGCAGTTCTTC. It specifies CARSLDPSGQNEQFF.

The CDR3 nucleotides read TGTGCCATCAGTGGACAGCTTAACTATGGCTACACCTTC. Residues: CAISGQLNYGYTF. The genes are TRBV10-3 and TRBJ1-2; D may be TRBD1 (5 bases). Germline V gene sequence: CDR1 ENHRY, CDR2 SYGVKD. The V and J ends lost 4 bases and 1 base respectively, with 7 bases between them. The CDR3 runs 13 residues.

The V gene is TRBV19, the J gene TRBJ1-2; D not resolved. Germline-derived CDR1 and CDR2 are LNHDA and SQIVND (reference sequence). Trimming took 5 bases from V and 4 from J, leaving 17 bases between them. This CDR3 comprises 15 residues. As DNA, the CDR3 is TGTGCCAGTAGTGTCGACCGCGGACTCAGCTATGGCTACACCTTC. Protein: CASSVDRGLSYGYTF.

The gene calls are TRBV9 and TRBJ1-2; 9 bases map to TRBD1. The V gene end was trimmed by 3 bases and the J gene end by 4 bases; junction bases not matched to a gene: 7. CDR3 length equals 15 residues. CDR1 and CDR2 (germline): SGDLS, YYNGEE. Written as DNA, the CDR3 is TGTGCCAGCAGCGCCCGGACAGGGGTTGGCTATGGCTACACCTTC. Protein sequence: CASSARTGVGYGYTF.

The V and J genes are TRBV4-1 and TRBJ2-5, with a possible D match to TRBD2 (6 bases). Germline values: CDR1 MGHRA, CDR2 YSYEKL. The CDR3 is 15 amino acids. Trimming left V 1 base short and J 1 base short, with 10 bases between. The CDR3 is CASSQVPGVQETQYF. The CDR3 nucleotides are TGCGCCAGCAGCCAAGTGCCGGGGGTCCAAGAGACCCAGTACTTC.

The chain has TRBV7-8 and TRBJ2-3, with 10 bases matching TRBD2. Germline V gene data show CDR1 as SGHVS and CDR2 as FQNEAQ. Trimming cost V 2 bases and J 1 base; bases outside gene matches: 6. This CDR3 comprises 17 residues. In DNA form, the CDR3 reads TGTGCCAGCAGCTTAAGTGTAGCGGGGGGCCGCACAGATACGCAGTATTTT. As protein: CASSLSVAGGRTDTQYF.

Concerning this clone itself: Sequence at one end of the junction differs from germline and may be a read error. The DNA of the CDR3 is TGTGCCAGCAGTGAAGCGGGGATTGGAGACACCATATATTTT. Protein sequence: CASSEAGIGDTIYF. This chain links TRBV25-1 with TRBJ1-3; D unclear. Germline V gene sequence: CDR1 MGHDK, CDR2 SYGVNS. The length of the CDR3 is 14 residues.